Described below is a single TCR beta chain sequence and its context. The antigen is unknown. Generated by immunoSEQ multiplex PCR, the TCRdb table keeps only in-frame clones and is missing some. This sample has 86,000 or so clones, with just over 90% found just once. This sample stems from a study of T cell responses to AZD1222 COVID-19 vaccine. Study-level points and caveats: Nearly half of spike-specific TCRs reportedly target unmutated variant regions. Most donors were white British and more were female, and clonal diversity was possibly underestimated.

The CDR3 is made up of 14 amino acids. The V end was cut by 0 bases, the J end by 9 bases, with 12 bases between. The germline V gene encodes CDR1 MNHEY and CDR2 SVGAGI. Sequencing was performed on peripheral blood, taken on day 0 of MenACWY control vaccination. The gene calls are TRBV6-5 and TRBJ1-5; unclear D gene. The clonotype originates from an adult in good health. The CDR3 loop reads CASSYSVGGRPQHF. CDR3 DNA: TGTGCCAGCAGTTACTCGGTCGGAGGTCGGCCCCAGCATTTT.